This entry lists 21 T cell receptor beta chains sequenced from one sample in a study of cytomegalovirus exposure and HLA in healthy donors. A multiplex PCR was run with 60 Vbeta primers and 13 Jbeta primers. Repertoires were generated with immunoSEQ multiplex PCR, while TCRdb's copy carries only in-frame clones and drops some. The table has roughly 97,000 clones, 76% seen once; the top ten hold approximately 5.3%. Sequenced sample: PBMCs. The receptors were gathered from a woman younger than 30 in good health and CMV-seropositive.

The rearrangement joins TRBV5-6 to TRBJ2-3; 13 bases fit TRBD2. CDR1 and CDR2 (germline): SGHDT, YYEEEE. The CDR3 length is 15 residues. After removal of 6 bases from V and 4 bases from J, the junction contained 5 bases not matched to a gene. CDR3 sequence reads: CASTFGLAGADTQYF. The DNA for the CDR3 is TGTGCCAGCACCTTCGGACTAGCGGGAGCAGATACGCAGTATTTT.

The V gene is TRBV9, the J gene TRBJ2-2; D possibly corresponds to TRBD1 (5 bases). Germline V gene data show CDR1 as SGDLS and CDR2 as YYNGEE. The germline V and J ends were trimmed by 0 bases and 4 bases, with 16 bases remaining between them. The CDR3 is 17 amino acids. Here the CDR3 reads CASSVDLGAGPTGELFF. In DNA, the CDR3 is TGTGCCAGCAGCGTAGATCTAGGGGCAGGGCCCACCGGGGAGCTGTTTTTT.

The V and J genes are TRBV28 and TRBJ2-5; D perhaps matches TRBD1 (5 bases). Looked up from germline, CDR1 is MDHEN and CDR2 is SYDVKM. The CDR3 sequence is 15 residues long. Trimming removed 5 bases from V and 5 bases from J, with 18 bases in between. CDR3 sequence (DNA): TGTGCCAGCAGTCTCCTCGACAGTCCCGTGGAGACCCAGTACTTC. The encoded protein is CASSLLDSPVETQYF.

The chain links TRBV7-3 to TRBJ2-3; D is possibly TRBD2 (5 bases). V was cut by 3 bases and J by 1 base, with 11 bases left in between. This CDR3 spans 15 amino acids. Germline assignment: CDR1 SGHTA and CDR2 FQGTGA. The CDR3 region has the DNA TGTGCCAGCAGCTTTAGGGAGTTGGGCACAGATACGCAGTATTTT. Translation: CASSFRELGTDTQYF. The variable domain in full, with the rest retrieved from reference TRBV7-3 and TRBJ2-3, is GAGVSQTPSNKVTEKGKYVELRCDPISGHTALYWYRQSLGQGPEFLIYFQGTGAADDSGLPNDRFFAVRPEGSVSTLKIQRTERGDSAVYLCASSFRELGTDTQYFGPGTRLTVL.

The CDR3 DNA sequence: TGCGCCAGCAGAGAGACAACGTACAATGAGCAGTTCTTC. Amino acid sequence: CASRETTYNEQFF. The chain carries TRBV5-1 and TRBJ2-1; D gene unclear. This CDR3 contains 13 residues. V shed 5 bases and J shed 4 bases, with 10 bases lying between them. The germline V gene encodes CDR1 SGHRS and CDR2 YFSETQ.

This chain connects TRBV5-4 to TRBJ2-3, with D unclear. Germline lookup yields CDR1 SGHNT and CDR2 YYREEE (reference sequence). Trimming removed 0 bases at V and 4 bases at J, with 3 bases between. CDR3 length: 12 residues. CDR3 protein: CASSLVSDTQYF. Written as DNA, the CDR3 is TGTGCCAGCAGCTTGGTATCAGATACGCAGTATTTT.

V and J are TRBV5-1 and TRBJ2-5; D is unresolved. V lost 2 bases, J lost 4 bases, and 6 bases lay in between. This CDR3 is 12 amino acids long. Germline V gene lookup returns CDR1 SGHRS and CDR2 YFSETQ. The CDR3 protein is CASSFQLETQYF. The CDR3 DNA sequence: TGCGCCAGCAGCTTCCAGTTAGAGACCCAGTACTTC.

This clone was counted a few times. The chain couples TRBV5-1 to TRBJ2-5, with TRBD2 identical over 10 bases. Germline-derived CDR1 and CDR2 are SGHRS and YFSETQ. V lost 0 bases and J lost 7; bases outside the gene matches: 6. The CDR3 loop spans 15 amino acids. The CDR3 loop reads CASSLASGGLGTQYF. Here the CDR3 DNA reads TGCGCCAGCAGCTTGGCTAGCGGGGGTTTGGGGACCCAGTACTTC.

The chain couples TRBV5-6 to TRBJ1-2; perhaps TRBD1 as D (5 bases). The germline CDR1 and CDR2 sequences are SGHDT and YYEEEE. Trimming took off 0 bases at V and 3 bases at J, with 6 bases between the two ends. This CDR3 is built from 13 residues. Here the CDR3 DNA reads TGTGCCAGCAGCTTGGCGGGGGACTATGGCTACACCTTC. The encoded protein is CASSLAGDYGYTF.

The chain has TRBV6-1 and TRBJ2-6, with 7 nucleotides matching TRBD2. Germline CDR1 MNHNS, CDR2 SASEGT. V lost 1 base, J lost 0 bases, and 3 bases stayed unmatched. CDR3 length equals 17 residues. The CDR3 DNA follows: TGTGCCAGCAGTGAAGGGGGGGGAGCCTCTGGGGCCAACGTCCTGACTTTC. This encodes CASSEGGGASGANVLTF.

The CDR3 DNA reads as TGTGCCAGTAGGACAGGGGGAAGCAATCAGCCCCAGCATTTT. Protein product: CASRTGGSNQPQHF. V is TRBV19 and J is TRBJ1-5; 9 bases match TRBD1. The germline V gene has CDR1 LNHDA and CDR2 SQIVND (reference sequence). J lost 1 base, V lost 6 bases, and 1 base had no gene match. This CDR3 comprises 14 residues.

This clone turned up a few times. The genes are TRBV19 and TRBJ2-7; 10 bases map to TRBD2. The CDR3 is 18 residues long. V shed 5 bases and J 3 bases; nucleotides not matched to a gene: 16. The V gene's germline CDR1 is LNHDA and CDR2 SQIVND (reference sequence). CDR3: CASSLRLAGGGMVYEQYF. In nucleotides, the CDR3 is TGTGCCAGTAGTCTTAGGTTAGCGGGAGGCGGAATGGTCTACGAGCAGTACTTC.

The chain joins TRBV4-1 to TRBJ2-5, with D perhaps matching TRBD1 (5 bases). Trimming took 0 bases from V and 2 from J, leaving 10 bases between them. Germline values: CDR1 MGHRA, CDR2 YSYEKL. The CDR3 sequence is 15 residues long. CDR3 nucleotides: TGCGCCAGCAGCCAAGAAAGGGGCAGACAAGAGACCCAGTACTTC. This encodes CASSQERGRQETQYF.

The V gene is TRBV5-8, the J gene TRBJ2-5; a weak D match, TRBD1 (6 bases). The V end lost 0 bases, the J end lost 5 bases, and 11 bases lay between the germline ends. Germline CDR1 and CDR2: SGHTS and YDEGEE. This CDR3 contains 14 residues. The CDR3 loop is CASSLDRDEETQYF. The DNA of the CDR3 is TGTGCCAGCAGCTTGGACAGGGATGAGGAGACCCAGTACTTC.

The genes are TRBV5-6 and TRBJ2-1, with unresolved D. This CDR3 has 11 residues. V shed 4 bases and J shed 4 bases, with 3 bases lying between them. The V gene's germline CDR1 is SGHDT and CDR2 YYEEEE. This CDR3 reads CASSRYNEQFF. In DNA, the CDR3 is TGTGCCAGCAGCCGTTACAATGAGCAGTTCTTC.

This clone was counted a few times. The genes are TRBV27 and TRBJ1-6; 7 nucleotides match TRBD1. Germline V lookup: CDR1 MNHEY, CDR2 SMNVEV (reference sequence). With V trimmed by 3 bases and J by 6 bases, 14 bases remained unmatched. The CDR3 is 18 residues long. The CDR3 here is CASSFRKNRDSANSPLHF. The CDR3, as DNA: TGTGCCAGCAGTTTCCGCAAAAACCGGGACAGCGCTAATTCACCCCTCCACTTT.

This clone was counted a few times. The chain joins TRBV5-1 to TRBJ2-7; 13 bases fit TRBD2. The J segment lost 3 bases and the V segment lost 0 bases, leaving 3 bases of the junction unmatched. The CDR3 extends over 16 amino acids. Germline values: CDR1 SGHRS, CDR2 YFSETQ. CDR3 sequence: CASSLGGLAGDYEQYF. In nucleotides, the CDR3 is TGCGCCAGCAGCTTGGGCGGACTAGCGGGAGACTACGAGCAGTACTTC.

This clone was seen once. The chain is built from TRBV30 and TRBJ1-3, with D tentatively TRBD1 (5 bases). The V gene lost 5 bases and the J gene lost 2 bases, with 10 bases spanning the gap. Germline V gene lookup returns CDR1 GTSNPN and CDR2 SVGIG (reference sequence). The CDR3 sequence is 13 residues long. The CDR3 reads CAWVSGTGNTIYF. For the CDR3, the DNA is TGTGCCTGGGTGTCAGGGACTGGAAACACCATATATTTT.

This chain uses TRBV2 with TRBJ2-3; tentative D call: TRBD2 (6 bases). V lost 5 bases to trimming and J lost 6 bases, with 18 bases between them. Germline values: CDR1 SNHLY, CDR2 FYNNEI. The CDR3 consists of 15 residues. The CDR3 reads CASSKSLLAPDTQYF. The CDR3, as DNA: TGTGCCAGCAGTAAAAGCCTACTAGCTCCCGATACGCAGTATTTT.

This chain joins TRBV9 and TRBJ2-1; 9 bases match TRBD2. The germline V gene encodes CDR1 SGDLS and CDR2 YYNGEE. The CDR3 extends over 15 amino acids. Unmatched junction bases numbered 3, after V lost 0 bases and J lost 5 bases. The CDR3 loop reads CASSVGLAANNEQFF. CDR3 bases: TGTGCCAGCAGCGTAGGACTAGCGGCAAACAATGAGCAGTTCTTC.

In its sample, this clone was seen a few times. The rearrangement joins TRBV28 to TRBJ1-1, with D tentatively TRBD1 (6 bases). The germline V gene has CDR1 MDHEN and CDR2 SYDVKM. With 2 bases removed from V and 4 bases from J, the gap between germline ends came to 14 bases. The CDR3 sequence is 15 residues long. The CDR3 is CASSLEAGGTTEAFF. CDR3 sequence (DNA): TGTGCCAGCAGTTTAGAGGCGGGGGGCACCACTGAAGCTTTCTTT.